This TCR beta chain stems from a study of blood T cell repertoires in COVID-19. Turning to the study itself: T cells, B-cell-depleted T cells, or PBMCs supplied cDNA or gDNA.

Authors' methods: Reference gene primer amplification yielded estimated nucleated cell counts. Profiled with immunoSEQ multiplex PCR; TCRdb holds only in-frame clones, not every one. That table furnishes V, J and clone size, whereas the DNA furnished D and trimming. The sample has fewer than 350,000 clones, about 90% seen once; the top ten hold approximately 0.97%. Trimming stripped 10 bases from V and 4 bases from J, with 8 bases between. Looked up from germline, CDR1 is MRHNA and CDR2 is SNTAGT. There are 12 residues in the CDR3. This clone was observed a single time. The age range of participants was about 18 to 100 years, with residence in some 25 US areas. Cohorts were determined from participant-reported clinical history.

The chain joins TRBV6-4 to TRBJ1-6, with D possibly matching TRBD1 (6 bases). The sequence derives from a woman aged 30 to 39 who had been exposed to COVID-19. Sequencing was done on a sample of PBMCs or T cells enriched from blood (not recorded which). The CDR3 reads CATDRYNSPLHF. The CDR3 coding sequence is TGTGCCACTGACAGGTATAATTCACCCCTCCACTTT.